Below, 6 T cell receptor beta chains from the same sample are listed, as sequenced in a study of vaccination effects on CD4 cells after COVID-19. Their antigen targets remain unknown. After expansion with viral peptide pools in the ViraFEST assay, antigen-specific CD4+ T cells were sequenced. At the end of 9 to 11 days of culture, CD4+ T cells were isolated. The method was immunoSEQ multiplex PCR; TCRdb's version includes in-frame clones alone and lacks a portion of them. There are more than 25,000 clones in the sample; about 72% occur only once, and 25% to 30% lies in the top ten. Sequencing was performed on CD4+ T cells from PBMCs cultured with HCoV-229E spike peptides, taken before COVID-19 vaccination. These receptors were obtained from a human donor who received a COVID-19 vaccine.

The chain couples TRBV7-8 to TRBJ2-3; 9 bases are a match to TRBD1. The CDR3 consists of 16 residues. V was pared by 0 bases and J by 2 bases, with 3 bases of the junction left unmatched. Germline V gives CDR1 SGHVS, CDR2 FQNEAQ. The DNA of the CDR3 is TGTGCCAGCAGCTTAGCCGGGACAGGGATCACAGATACGCAGTATTTT. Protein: CASSLAGTGITDTQYF.

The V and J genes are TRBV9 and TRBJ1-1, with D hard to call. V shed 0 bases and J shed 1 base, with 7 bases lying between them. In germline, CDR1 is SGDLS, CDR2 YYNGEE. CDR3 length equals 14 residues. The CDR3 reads CASSVGPSNTEAFF. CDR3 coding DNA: TGTGCCAGCAGCGTAGGTCCATCGAACACTGAAGCTTTCTTT.

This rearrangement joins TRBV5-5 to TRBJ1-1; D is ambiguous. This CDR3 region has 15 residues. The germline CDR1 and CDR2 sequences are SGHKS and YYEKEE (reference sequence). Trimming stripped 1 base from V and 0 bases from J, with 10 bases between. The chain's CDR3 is CASSLIDHLNTEAFF. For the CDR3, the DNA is TGTGCCAGCAGCTTGATAGACCACCTGAACACTGAAGCTTTCTTT.

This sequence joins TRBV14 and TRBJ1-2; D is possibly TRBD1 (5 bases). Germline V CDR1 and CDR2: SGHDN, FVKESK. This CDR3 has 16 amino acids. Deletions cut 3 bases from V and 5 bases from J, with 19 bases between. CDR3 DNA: TGTGCCAGCAGCCAGATCGGGAGGGACGGGGTTTATGGCTACACCTTC. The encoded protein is CASSQIGRDGVYGYTF.

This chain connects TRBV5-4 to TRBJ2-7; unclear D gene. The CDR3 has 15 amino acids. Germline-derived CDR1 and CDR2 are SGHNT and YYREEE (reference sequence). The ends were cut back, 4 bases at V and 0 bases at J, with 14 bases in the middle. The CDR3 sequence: CASSPGGGYSYEQYF. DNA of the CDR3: TGTGCCAGCAGCCCCGGCGGCGGTTACTCCTACGAGCAGTACTTC.

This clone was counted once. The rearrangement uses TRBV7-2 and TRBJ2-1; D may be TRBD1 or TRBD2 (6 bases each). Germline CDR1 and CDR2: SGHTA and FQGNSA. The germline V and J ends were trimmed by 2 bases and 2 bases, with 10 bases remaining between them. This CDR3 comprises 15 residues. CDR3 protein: CASSLLGGPYNEQFF. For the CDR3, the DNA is TGTGCCAGCAGCTTACTAGGGGGGCCCTACAATGAGCAGTTCTTC.